This T cell receptor beta chain was sequenced in a study of blood T cell repertoires in COVID-19. Study at large: Sites across the United States, Italy and Spain contributed samples from acute and convalescent COVID-19. The cDNA or gDNA used as material had been derived from T cells, B-cell-depleted T cells, or PBMCs.

In the authors' workflow: How many nucleated cells were present was estimated from reference gene primer amplification. Profiling relied on immunoSEQ multiplex PCR, and the TCRdb table lists in-frame clones only, not all of them. V, J and clone size derive from that table, while D and trimming were established from the DNA sequence. The sample lists 500,000 to 600,000 clones, about 89% occurring once. Seattle enrolled patients during active infection and tracked them longitudinally. This clone was detected a few times. The germline gives CDR1 SGHRS, CDR2 YFSETQ. The CDR3 has 15 residues. The V and J ends lost 1 base and 1 base respectively, with 11 bases between them.

The chain carries TRBV5-1 and TRBJ1-1, with D tentatively TRBD1 (5 bases). The material sequenced was peripheral blood. The TCR sequence derives from a woman in her forties or fifties with COVID-19, enrolled during active disease. The CDR3 region has the DNA TGCGCCAGCAGCTTGTCTGTAACAGGGAACACTGAAGCTTTCTTT. Translated, it gives CASSLSVTGNTEAFF. The whole variable domain, filled in from reference TRBV5-1 and TRBJ1-1, reads KAGVTQTPRYLIKTRGQQVTLSCSPISGHRSVSWYQQTPGQGLQFLFEYFSETQRNKGNFPGRFSGRQFSNSRSEMNVSTLELGDSALYLCASSLSVTGNTEAFFGQGTRLTVV.